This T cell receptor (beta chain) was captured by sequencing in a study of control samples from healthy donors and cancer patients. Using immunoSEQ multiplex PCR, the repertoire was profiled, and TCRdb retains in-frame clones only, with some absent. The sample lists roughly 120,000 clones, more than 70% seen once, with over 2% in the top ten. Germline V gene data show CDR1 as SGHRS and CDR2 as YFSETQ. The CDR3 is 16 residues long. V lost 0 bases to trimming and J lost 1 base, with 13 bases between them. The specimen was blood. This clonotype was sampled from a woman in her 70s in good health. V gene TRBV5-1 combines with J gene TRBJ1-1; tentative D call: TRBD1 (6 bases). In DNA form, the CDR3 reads TGCGCCAGCAGCTTGGCCACGGGGGCAGGGAACACTGAAGCTTTCTTT. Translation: CASSLATGAGNTEAFF.